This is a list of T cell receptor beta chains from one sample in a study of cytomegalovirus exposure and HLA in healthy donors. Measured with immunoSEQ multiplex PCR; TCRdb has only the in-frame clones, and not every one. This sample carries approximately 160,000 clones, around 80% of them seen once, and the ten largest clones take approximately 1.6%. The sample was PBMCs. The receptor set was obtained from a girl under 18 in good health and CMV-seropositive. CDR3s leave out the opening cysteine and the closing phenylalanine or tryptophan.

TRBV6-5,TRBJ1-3,ASSLTGTGNTIY
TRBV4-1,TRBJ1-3,ASSQPRAGQGGSGNTIY
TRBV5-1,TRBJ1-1,ASSFKIAGTEAF
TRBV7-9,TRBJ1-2,ASSSGQAYGYT
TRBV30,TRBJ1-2,AWSEGQGGYGYT
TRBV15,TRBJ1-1,ATSRRTGLNTEAF
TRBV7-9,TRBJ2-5,ASSNRADWTQY
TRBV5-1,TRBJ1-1,ASSLGTGPGGAF
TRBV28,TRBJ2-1,ASSHRTSGSGNEQF
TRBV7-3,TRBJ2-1,ASSLFSGGRLGEQF
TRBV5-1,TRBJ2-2,ASSLTSRLAGELF
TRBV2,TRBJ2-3,ASSARGTSTDTQY
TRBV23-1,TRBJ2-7,ASSQSIPGNGTGSDEQY
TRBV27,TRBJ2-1,ASSFVAGGLHNEQF
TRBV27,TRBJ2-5,ASSPLWEGRKTQY
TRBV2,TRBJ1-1,ASTPEDIVTEAF
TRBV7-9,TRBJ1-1,ASYGGMNTEAF
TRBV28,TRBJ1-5,ASRETGDYSNQPQH
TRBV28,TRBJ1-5,ASIKTWGQDGNQPQH
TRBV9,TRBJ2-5,ASSVEGLQETQY
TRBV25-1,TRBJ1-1,ASSRWGQGSITEAF
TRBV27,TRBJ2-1,ASSLFSVNEQF
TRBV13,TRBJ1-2,ASSETGYYGYT
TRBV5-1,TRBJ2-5,ASSTGQQETQY
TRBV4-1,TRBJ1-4,ASSPSPLDHSRGEKLF
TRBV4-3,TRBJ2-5,ASSQTGGSFGETQY
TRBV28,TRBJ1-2,ASSFRYGYT
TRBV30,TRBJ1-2,AWSPVGYT
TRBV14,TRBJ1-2,ASSQGFGTPKGGYT
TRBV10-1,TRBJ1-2,ASSGGDRGVLYGYT
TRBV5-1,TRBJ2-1,ASSLNVLKDEQF
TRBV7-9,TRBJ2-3,ASSPNGAHTQY
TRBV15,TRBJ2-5,ATSRGLAISGIWTQY